Included here is one TCR beta chain sequence, with context. Its antigen is undetermined. Assay: immunoSEQ multiplex PCR; the TCRdb copy retains only in-frame clones and omits some. The sample yields more than 65,000 clones, roughly 84% seen once. These data originate in a study of OX40 agonist ivuxolimab in advanced cancers. General observations from the study: Some nonresponders likewise displayed low normalized T-cell clonal expansion.

There are 14 residues in the CDR3. Germline trimming cut 5 bases from V and 4 bases from J; bases unmatched to any gene: 6. Germline V gene data show CDR1 as SNHLY and CDR2 as FYNNEI. This sequence was found in an adult with an advanced solid tumor such as melanoma, head and neck, liver or kidney cancer. The chain couples TRBV2 to TRBJ1-2; 8 bases align to TRBD1. The sample here was CD4+ or CD8+ T cells sorted from blood, taken in a trial of the OX40 agonist ivuxolimab. The DNA for the CDR3 is TGTGCCAGCAGTAGACAGGGGACTCTCTATGGCTACACCTTC. This gives the protein CASSRQGTLYGYTF.